Presented here are 27 T cell receptor beta chains from one specimen sequenced in a study of Graves' ophthalmopathy and Graves' hyperthyroidism. From RNA, the CDR3 regions of TCR beta chains were amplified and sequenced. RT-PCR was first run with HTBI primers, then multiplex PCR in a second round. A single record per CDR3 protein comes from TCRdb applying MiXCR to the multiplex PCR reads. The table includes more than 300,000 distinct CDR3 sequences, 15% to 19% detected once. Sequencing was performed on peripheral blood. The receptors derive from a woman aged 18-30 years with stable Graves' hyperthyroidism.

This clonotype has ten or more counts. This chain uses TRBV6-1 with TRBJ1-1; the match to TRBD1 covers 7 bases. The germline V gene has CDR1 MNHNS and CDR2 SASEGT. This CDR3 is built from 13 residues. V was clipped by 6 bases and J by 5 bases; unmatched bases: 6. The CDR3 region has the DNA TGTGCCAGCAGCGTGACAGGGAAAACTGAAGCTTTCTTT. It is translated as CASSVTGKTEAFF.

This clonotype was observed a handful of times. This chain joins TRBV20-1 and TRBJ2-4; D uncertain. Trimming stripped 0 bases from V and 0 bases from J, with 6 bases between. The CDR3 spans 14 residues. Germline CDR1 reads DFQATT; CDR2 reads SNEGSKA (reference sequence). Here the CDR3 DNA reads TGCAGTGCTAGAGATACGTTAGCCAAAAACATTCAGTACTTC. Encoded protein: CSARDTLAKNIQYF.

This clonotype was recorded at least ten times. The V call is TRBV12-3 or TRBV12-4, the J call TRBJ1-2; D may be TRBD1 (5 bases). The CDR3 consists of 12 residues. V lost 6 bases and J lost 8, with 13 bases in between. Written as DNA, the CDR3 is TGTGCCAGCAGCCCTGGGGGAAGGGGCTACACCTTC. Translated: CASSPGGRGYTF.

This clonotype has only a few counts. This rearrangement joins TRBV20-1 to TRBJ1-1; D is undetermined. This CDR3 region has 12 residues. Germline CDR1 and CDR2: DFQATT and SNEGSKA (reference sequence). V was clipped by 0 bases and J by 11 bases, with 13 bases between them. CDR3 sequence: CSARDRGLRAFF. Here the CDR3 DNA reads TGCAGTGCTAGAGATCGGGGTCTGAGGGCTTTCTTT.

This clonotype was detected ten times or more. The chain joins TRBV15 to TRBJ2-4; TRBD1 matches 9 bases. The germline V gene encodes CDR1 LNHNV and CDR2 YYDKDF (reference sequence). The CDR3 extends over 18 amino acids. V was pared by 3 bases and J by 4 bases, with 13 bases of the junction left unmatched. The CDR3: CATSSLGRTGARKNIQYF. CDR3 coding DNA: TGTGCCACCAGCAGCCTTGGTCGGACAGGGGCTCGAAAAAACATTCAGTACTTC.

This clonotype appeared many times. This rearrangement joins TRBV6-5 to TRBJ2-6, with D perhaps matching TRBD2 (5 bases). CDR1 MNHEY and CDR2 SVGAGI come from the germline V gene. CDR3 size: 16 residues. Trimming pared 2 bases from V and 2 bases from J, leaving 10 bases between. Here the CDR3 DNA reads TGTGCCAGCAGTTACACGGGGTCCGCTGGGGCCAACGTCCTGACTTTC. As protein: CASSYTGSAGANVLTF.

There are many counts of this clonotype. V usage is TRBV6-5 and J usage is TRBJ1-5, with D possibly being TRBD1 (6 bases). CDR1 is MNHEY, CDR2 SVGAGI, per germline. The CDR3 contains 16 residues. The V end was cut by 2 bases, the J end by 5 bases, with 16 bases between. The CDR3 sequence: CASSYLTGVGDQPQHF. Written as DNA, the CDR3 is TGTGCCAGCAGTTACCTGACAGGCGTAGGGGATCAGCCCCAGCATTTT.

This rearrangement joins TRBV9 to TRBJ2-2, with D unclear. The germline V gene encodes CDR1 SGDLS and CDR2 YYNGEE. This CDR3 contains 13 residues. Trimming took off 0 bases at V and 6 bases at J, with 6 bases between the two ends. The CDR3 loop is CASSVGPPGELFF. CDR3 in DNA: TGTGCCAGCAGCGTAGGACCTCCCGGGGAGCTGTTTTTT.

The V and J genes are TRBV27 and TRBJ2-7; 8 bases fit TRBD1. The CDR3 is made up of 14 amino acids. Germline CDR1 MNHEY, CDR2 SMNVEV (reference sequence). The V gene end was trimmed by 6 bases and the J gene end by 3 bases; junction bases not matched to a gene: 7. CDR3 DNA: TGTGCCAGCAGCAGGACAGGGAGTAGCTACGAGCAGTACTTC. Amino acid sequence: CASSRTGSSYEQYF.

Many counts were recorded for this clonotype. This chain uses TRBV5-4 with TRBJ1-2, with D unclear. V lost 0 bases and J 4 bases, leaving 7 bases between the germline ends. Germline CDR1 SGHNT, CDR2 YYREEE (reference sequence). This CDR3 is built from 13 residues. This CDR3 reads CASSLGASYGYTF. DNA of the CDR3: TGTGCCAGCAGCTTGGGAGCCTCCTATGGCTACACCTTC.

This clonotype was detected many times. This rearrangement joins TRBV5-1 to TRBJ2-4; D unclear. V lost 0 bases and J lost 0, with 13 bases in between. This CDR3 is 17 amino acids long. Germline CDR1 reads SGHRS; CDR2 reads YFSETQ. The CDR3 region is CASSLGPGDLAKNIQYF. CDR3 in DNA: TGCGCCAGCAGCTTGGGCCCCGGTGATCTAGCCAAAAACATTCAGTACTTC.

In this sample, this clonotype turned up many times. The rearrangement links TRBV20-1 to TRBJ2-7; no clear D. The CDR3 sequence is 13 residues long. The germline V and J ends were trimmed by 5 bases and 5 bases, with 16 bases remaining between them. The germline CDR1 and CDR2 sequences are DFQATT and SNEGSKA (reference sequence). CDR3 protein: CSAPWPPKDEQYF. DNA for the CDR3: TGCAGTGCTCCTTGGCCTCCTAAGGACGAGCAGTACTTC.

At least ten counts were recorded for this clonotype. The chain recombines TRBV20-1 with TRBJ2-7, with 8 bases that match TRBD2. The J segment lost 2 bases and the V segment lost 5 bases, leaving 8 bases of the junction unmatched. Germline assignment: CDR1 DFQATT and CDR2 SNEGSKA (reference sequence). The CDR3 is 14 residues long. The CDR3 loop reads CSAQKSGGPYEQYF. CDR3 bases: TGCAGTGCTCAAAAGAGCGGGGGCCCCTACGAGCAGTACTTC.

This clonotype was counted ten times or more. The chain joins TRBV12-3 or TRBV12-4 to TRBJ1-5; D is perhaps TRBD1 (5 bases). Trimming took off 5 bases at V and 0 bases at J, with 11 bases between the two ends. The CDR3 extends over 15 amino acids. CDR3 sequence: CASSDQGTSNQPQHF. In nucleotides, the CDR3 is TGTGCCAGCAGTGATCAGGGAACTAGCAATCAGCCCCAGCATTTT.

The chain recombines TRBV20-1 with TRBJ2-5; 7 nucleotides match TRBD2. The J segment lost 1 base and the V segment lost 5 bases, leaving 4 bases of the junction unmatched. Per the germline V gene, CDR1 is DFQATT and CDR2 is SNEGSKA (reference sequence). The CDR3 runs 13 residues. The CDR3 coding sequence is TGCAGTGCTTCCCGGGGGGTCCAAGAGACCCAGTACTTC. Its translation is CSASRGVQETQYF.

This clonotype was recorded a few times. A much larger clone differs from this one at a single base, so this may be a read error. The genes are TRBV15 and TRBJ1-1, with a weak D call TRBD1 (6 bases). Germline V lookup: CDR1 LNHNV, CDR2 YYDKDF (reference sequence). The CDR3 has 14 residues. The CDR3 is CAISRLDRNTEAFF. DNA of the CDR3: TGTGCCATCAGCAGACTGGACAGGAACACTGAAGCTTTCTTT.

The sample holds many counts of this clonotype. J is TRBJ1-5 and V is TRBV6-4, with 8 positions matching TRBD1. Germline CDR1 MRHNA, CDR2 SNTAGT. The J segment lost 3 bases and the V segment lost 6 bases, leaving 4 bases of the junction unmatched. CDR3 length: 14 residues. Here the CDR3 DNA reads TGTGCCAGCAGCGAGACAGGGGACAATCAGCCCCAGCATTTT. As protein: CASSETGDNQPQHF.

This clonotype was recorded at least ten times. The J gene is TRBJ1-5, the V gene TRBV12-3 or TRBV12-4, with TRBD1 matching 7 bases. This CDR3 comprises 15 residues. The junction had 8 bases not matched to a gene; V was cut back by 5 bases and J by 4 bases. CDR3 in amino acids: CASSTGQTINQPQHF. As DNA, the CDR3 is TGTGCCAGCAGTACGGGACAGACCATTAATCAGCCCCAGCATTTT.

This clonotype came up many times. The V gene is TRBV19, the J gene TRBJ1-1; a weak D match, TRBD1 (6 bases). This CDR3 is built from 11 residues. Germline V gives CDR1 LNHDA, CDR2 SQIVND (reference sequence). Trimming removed 6 bases at V and 6 bases at J, with 8 bases between. CDR3 loop: CASRGGSEAFF. CDR3 coding DNA: TGTGCCAGTAGAGGGGGATCTGAAGCTTTCTTT.

This CDR3 is CSAITPTSNIQYF. In nucleotides, the CDR3 is TGCAGTGCTATCACCCCGACCTCAAACATTCAGTACTTC. The V and J genes are TRBV20-1 and TRBJ2-4; D is ambiguous. Trimming cost V 4 bases and J 6 bases, with 13 bases left between them. The V gene's germline CDR1 is DFQATT and CDR2 SNEGSKA (reference sequence). The CDR3 length is 13 residues.

This clonotype was observed a handful of times. The gene calls are TRBV19 and TRBJ2-6, with unresolved D. The V end lost 2 bases, the J end lost 0 bases, and 11 bases lay between the germline ends. The CDR3 consists of 17 residues. Germline V gene sequence: CDR1 LNHDA, CDR2 SQIVND (reference sequence). CDR3 bases: TGTGCCAGTAGTATATTCTTCGTGAGCTCTGGGGCCAACGTCCTGACTTTC. The encoded protein is CASSIFFVSSGANVLTF.

This clonotype was observed at least ten times. The J gene is TRBJ2-7, the V gene TRBV7-8; possible D gene TRBD1, 6 bases. The CDR3 totals 13 residues. The germline V gene has CDR1 SGHVS and CDR2 FQNEAQ. V was shortened by 6 bases and J by 3 bases, with 12 bases between the two germline ends. The DNA for the CDR3 is TGTGCCAGCAGTTCACGACAGGACTACGAGCAGTACTTC. Translated, it gives CASSSRQDYEQYF.

The sample holds many counts of this clonotype. This chain uses TRBV28 with TRBJ2-2, with 8 bases identical to TRBD1. CDR1 MDHEN and CDR2 SYDVKM come from the germline V gene. The CDR3 has 16 amino acids. V was pared by 2 bases and J by 3 bases, with 5 bases of the junction left unmatched. As DNA, the CDR3 is TGTGCCAGCAGTTTAAGGGACAGGATATACACCGGGGAGCTGTTTTTT. It codes for CASSLRDRIYTGELFF.

On this clonotype itself: A read error is possible here, since a much larger clone lies one base away. The genes are TRBV19 and TRBJ2-7, with a tentative D call TRBD1 (6 bases). From germline, CDR1 is LNHDA and CDR2 SQIVND (reference sequence). The CDR3 extends over 15 amino acids. CDR3 sequence: CTSSIGQGWNDEQYF. For the CDR3, the DNA is TGTACCAGTAGTATAGGGCAGGGGTGGAACGACGAGCAGTACTTC.

This clonotype was seen ten or more times. This sequence joins TRBV29-1 and TRBJ1-1; D remains unclear. Germline V gives CDR1 SQVTM, CDR2 ANQGSEA. V gave up 7 bases and J gave up 1 base, with 4 bases separating them. This CDR3 spans 10 amino acids. The CDR3 is CSAENTEAFF. For the CDR3, the DNA is TGCAGCGCAGAGAACACTGAAGCTTTCTTT.

This rearrangement joins TRBV6-1 to TRBJ1-1, with 7 positions matching TRBD1. This CDR3 is 16 amino acids long. Germline lookup yields CDR1 MNHNS and CDR2 SASEGT. Germline trimming cut 3 bases from V and 1 base from J; bases unmatched to any gene: 8. CDR3: CASSDLTGTANTEAFF. Here the CDR3 DNA reads TGTGCCAGCAGTGATTTAACCGGGACAGCGAACACTGAAGCTTTCTTT.

This clonotype was seen many times. This chain links TRBV11-2 with TRBJ2-2; tentatively, D is TRBD1 (6 bases). The ends were cut back, 4 bases at V and 4 bases at J, with 16 bases in the middle. The germline V gene has CDR1 SGHAT and CDR2 FQNNGV. The CDR3 length is 16 residues. The CDR3 DNA reads TGTGCCAGCAGCTCCGGACAGACTTTAGCCACCGGGGAGCTGTTTTTT. Encoded protein: CASSSGQTLATGELFF.